One and the same sample provided the 29 T cell receptor beta chains below, sequenced in a study of control samples from healthy donors and cancer patients (dated by TCRdb to the early 2020s). Libraries came from the immunoSEQ multiplex PCR assay. What TCRdb holds here is the immuneACCESS table cut down to in-frame rearrangements. Part of the clones is not present; checked against another copy, under half of the missing clones reflect an unresolved V gene, and the others are unexplained. This sample has roughly 140,000 clones in its table, and 89% of those were observed once. 4.9% of the sample is held by the ten biggest clonotypes. Sequencing used blood. These receptors were collected from a man aged 25-40 years in good health.

This chain connects TRBV24-1 to TRBJ2-1; 8 nucleotides line up with TRBD2. This CDR3 contains 13 residues. V lost 6 bases to trimming and J lost 13 bases; unmatched junction nucleotides: 10. The germline gives CDR1 KGHDR, CDR2 SFDVKD. CDR3 region: CATSFSGTPPQFF. The CDR3, as DNA: TGTGCCACCAGTTTTAGCGGGACCCCTCCCCAGTTCTTC.

The V gene is TRBV13, the J gene TRBJ2-1; D possibly uses TRBD1 or TRBD2 (5 bases each). This CDR3 has 16 residues. Germline V gene lookup returns CDR1 PRHDT and CDR2 FYEKMQ (reference sequence). The V end was cut by 5 bases, the J end by 4 bases, with 18 bases between. CDR3 in DNA: TGTGCCAGCAGCCACACCGGGACGACCGGTTACAATGAGCAGTTCTTC. Translating it yields CASSHTGTTGYNEQFF.

This clone occurred once. The chain carries TRBV12-5 and TRBJ2-3, with TRBD2 identical over 8 bases. Germline-derived CDR1 and CDR2 are LGHNT and FRNRAP. The CDR3 has 17 amino acids. With 2 bases clipped from V and 0 bases from J, the junction kept 7 bases outside the gene matches. CDR3 sequence reads: CASGLSPLAASTDTQYF. DNA for the CDR3: TGTGCTAGTGGTTTGTCCCCACTAGCGGCTAGCACAGATACGCAGTATTTT.

This clone was recorded only once. V and J are TRBV10-3 and TRBJ2-7; 11 nucleotides line up with TRBD1. CDR1 and CDR2 from the germline V gene are ENHRY and SYGVKD. After removal of 7 bases from V and 1 base from J, the junction contained 6 bases not matched to a gene. This CDR3 is built from 15 residues. The CDR3 DNA sequence: TGTGCCATCACTTCAGGGACAGGGGGGTCCTACGAGCAGTACTTC. Amino acids: CAITSGTGGSYEQYF.

The rearrangement links TRBV6-5 to TRBJ1-3; D unresolved. CDR3 length: 14 residues. CDR1 and CDR2 from the germline V gene are MNHEY and SVGAGI. V was trimmed by 3 bases and J by 5 bases, leaving 11 bases between them. CDR3 in DNA: TGTGCCAGCAGTTATGGAGCCCCTCGAAACACCATATATTTT. Protein sequence: CASSYGAPRNTIYF.

This sequence joins TRBV6-5 and TRBJ1-1, with D uncertain. The germline gives CDR1 MNHEY, CDR2 SVGAGI. This CDR3 comprises 16 residues. V was clipped by 0 bases and J by 1 base, with 12 bases between them. DNA of the CDR3: TGTGCCAGCAGTTACTCGAATGTGTATAGGAACACTGAAGCTTTCTTT. Its protein is CASSYSNVYRNTEAFF.

The rearrangement uses TRBV7-3 and TRBJ2-1; 10 bases are shared with TRBD2. CDR1 and CDR2 from the germline V gene are SGHTA and FQGTGA. V trimming: 5 bases; J trimming: 9 bases; junction bases outside the gene matches: 10. The length of the CDR3 is 15 residues. CDR3 sequence reads: CASSQAGGPFGEQFF. For the CDR3, the DNA is TGTGCCAGCAGCCAAGCGGGAGGGCCTTTCGGTGAGCAGTTCTTC.

J is TRBJ1-3 and V is TRBV27; the D is unclear. The CDR3 length is 13 residues. Trimming removed 5 bases at V and 3 bases at J, with 8 bases between. Looked up from germline, CDR1 is MNHEY and CDR2 is SMNVEV (reference sequence). The CDR3 nucleotides are TGTGCCAGCAGTGCTAATATTGGAAACACCATATATTTT. Translating it yields CASSANIGNTIYF.

This chain joins TRBV6-2 or TRBV6-3 and TRBJ1-6; D remains unclear. The V end was cut by 2 bases, the J end by 7 bases, with 0 bases between. Looked up from germline, CDR1 is MNHEY and CDR2 is SVGEGT. The CDR3 totals 11 residues. CDR3 in DNA: TGTGCCAGCAGTTACAATTCACCCCTCCACTTT. Protein product: CASSYNSPLHF.

The chain links TRBV27 to TRBJ2-3, with unresolved D. V was pared by 6 bases and J by 5 bases, with 15 bases between. Per germline, CDR1 MNHEY and CDR2 SMNVEV (reference sequence). This CDR3 comprises 14 residues. This CDR3 is CASRALAWGDTQYF. Written as DNA, the CDR3 is TGTGCCAGCAGGGCCCTCGCATGGGGAGATACGCAGTATTTT.

This clone was observed once. This same CDR3 is encoded by further DNA sequences in the sample. The chain employs TRBV18 and TRBJ2-2; 7 nucleotides line up with TRBD1. CDR1 is KGHSH, CDR2 LQKENI, per germline. The V and J ends lost 3 bases and 5 bases, in that order; junction bases with no gene match: 3. This CDR3 contains 14 residues. The CDR3 DNA is TGTGCCAGCTCACCGGGACAGAATACCGGGGAGCTGTTTTTT. Translation: CASSPGQNTGELFF. The full variable domain, in which reference TRBV18 and TRBJ2-2 provide the parts outside the CDR3, is NAGVMQNPRHLVRRRGQEARLRCSPMKGHSHVYWYRQLPEEGLKFMVYLQKENIIDESGMPKERFSAEFPKEGPSILRIQQVVRGDSAAYFCASSPGQNTGELFFGEGSRLTVL.

The genes are TRBV24-1 and TRBJ2-7; D call uncertain. The CDR3 runs to 13 residues. V shed 4 bases and J shed 0 bases, with 6 bases lying between them. Germline V lookup: CDR1 KGHDR, CDR2 SFDVKD. CDR3: CATSEGGSYEQYF. The CDR3 region has the DNA TGTGCCACCAGTGAGGGCGGCTCCTACGAGCAGTACTTC.

The chain recombines TRBV4-1 with TRBJ2-1, with 12 bases matching TRBD2. The CDR3 sequence is 18 residues long. V was clipped by 4 bases and J by 0 bases; unmatched bases: 7. Germline V CDR1 and CDR2: MGHRA, YSYEKL. CDR3 protein: CASSLELAGGVSYNEQFF. The CDR3 nucleotides read TGCGCCAGCAGCCTCGAACTAGCGGGGGGCGTCTCCTACAATGAGCAGTTCTTC.

The chain combines TRBV5-1 with TRBJ1-6, with TRBD1 as a possible D gene (6 bases). V was cut by 1 base and J by 8 bases, with 10 bases left in between. This CDR3 has 14 amino acids. The germline V gene encodes CDR1 SGHRS and CDR2 YFSETQ. The CDR3 region is CASSLSGEDSPLHF. The CDR3 DNA reads TGCGCCAGCAGCTTGTCAGGGGAGGATTCACCCCTCCACTTT.

V and J are TRBV7-9 and TRBJ2-1; perhaps D is TRBD1 or TRBD2 (5 bases each). V lost 4 bases and J lost 9, with 25 bases in between. The germline gives CDR1 SEHNR, CDR2 FQNEAQ (reference sequence). The CDR3 spans 17 residues. This CDR3 reads CASSSPATGTTSPEQFF. As DNA, the CDR3 is TGTGCCAGCAGCTCCCCTGCGACCGGGACCACTTCCCCTGAGCAGTTCTTC.

The chain combines TRBV7-9 with TRBJ2-7; no firm D call. Germline CDR1 reads SEHNR; CDR2 reads FQNEAQ (reference sequence). The CDR3 has 11 residues. Trimming left V 5 bases short and J 1 base short, with 3 bases between. CDR3: CASSPSYEQYF. In DNA form, the CDR3 reads TGTGCCAGCAGCCCTTCCTACGAGCAGTACTTC.

V gene TRBV4-3 combines with J gene TRBJ1-5; D may be TRBD1 (5 bases). Looked up from germline, CDR1 is LGHNA and CDR2 is YSLEER. The CDR3 covers 16 residues. V was trimmed by 0 bases and J by 1 base, leaving 10 bases between them. In nucleotides, the CDR3 is TGCGCCAGCAGCCAAGATAGGCGGGGGAGCAATCAGCCCCAGCATTTT. It encodes CASSQDRRGSNQPQHF.

The chain joins TRBV11-3 to TRBJ2-1, with 13 bases lining up with TRBD2. CDR1 is SGHNT, CDR2 YENEEA, per germline. This CDR3 region has 15 residues. V lost 5 bases, J lost 15 bases, and 13 bases stayed unmatched. The CDR3 bases are TGTGCCAGCAGCCCCGAGGGACTAGCGGGGATGAGGGGGTTCTTC. Residues: CASSPEGLAGMRGFF.

This sequence joins TRBV2 and TRBJ2-7, with TRBD2 matching over 13 bases. The CDR3 runs 16 residues. CDR1 is SNHLY, CDR2 FYNNEI, per germline. Losses at the gene ends were 5 bases for V and 4 bases for J; bases not matched to a gene: 8. The CDR3 coding sequence is TGTGCCAGCAGTACGAGGACTAGCGGGAGTTTGTACGAGCAGTACTTC. Its protein is CASSTRTSGSLYEQYF.

The rearrangement uses TRBV3-1 (or the pseudogene TRBV3-2) and TRBJ2-3, with 13 bases fitting TRBD2. The CDR3 loop spans 18 amino acids. Trimming at V came to 3 bases and at J to 1 base, leaving 7 bases not matched to a gene. Germline loops: CDR1 LGHDT, CDR2 YNNKEL (reference sequence). The CDR3 is CASSHHDGLAGGTDTQYF. In DNA, the CDR3 is TGTGCCAGCAGCCATCACGACGGACTAGCGGGGGGCACAGATACGCAGTATTTT.

The chain uses TRBV9 and TRBJ2-3; D ambiguous. Germline assignment: CDR1 SGDLS and CDR2 YYNGEE. The CDR3 has 14 residues. The ends were cut back, 4 bases at V and 3 bases at J, with 12 bases in the middle. CDR3: CASSPRPMTDTQYF. In nucleotides, the CDR3 is TGTGCCAGCAGCCCTCGACCGATGACAGATACGCAGTATTTT.

The chain has TRBV3-1 (or the pseudogene TRBV3-2) and TRBJ2-7; a possible D gene is TRBD1 (6 bases). Germline CDR1 reads LGHDT; CDR2 reads YNNKEL (reference sequence). Trimming stripped 4 bases from V and 4 bases from J, with 14 bases between. The CDR3 contains 14 residues. CDR3 sequence (DNA): TGTGCCAGCAGCCCCCGGGACAAGAGTTACGAGCAGTACTTC. Amino acid sequence: CASSPRDKSYEQYF.

DNA for the CDR3: TGTGCCAGCAGCCCTACCCACAGCTTACTTAATTCACCCCTCCACTTT. Translation: CASSPTHSLLNSPLHF. This chain joins TRBV3-1 (or the pseudogene TRBV3-2) and TRBJ1-6; no reliable D call. This CDR3 contains 16 residues. The germline gives CDR1 LGHDT, CDR2 YNNKEL (reference sequence). Trimming pared 4 bases from V and 6 bases from J, leaving 16 bases between.

This chain links TRBV21-1 with TRBJ2-3; the table's TRBD1 call for D was not verified on the DNA. TRBV21-1 is a listed pseudogene. The CDR3 extends over 17 amino acids. For the CDR3, the DNA is TGTGCCAGCAGCAAAGAGGACGCGACAGGGGGCACAGATACGCAGTATTTT. Its protein is CASSKEDATGGTDTQYF.

This clone was found once. This sequence joins TRBV5-1 and TRBJ2-1; D unresolved. Germline V gene lookup returns CDR1 SGHRS and CDR2 YFSETQ. V lost 4 bases to trimming and J lost 5 bases, with 7 bases between them. The CDR3 is 12 residues long. The chain's CDR3 is CASSTTDNEQFF. Written as DNA, the CDR3 is TGCGCCAGCAGCACAACAGACAATGAGCAGTTCTTC.

This chain joins TRBV11-2 and TRBJ1-1; D ambiguous. Trimming pared 3 bases from V and 1 base from J, leaving 12 bases between. This CDR3 is 15 amino acids long. The germline CDR1 and CDR2 sequences are SGHAT and FQNNGV. CDR3 sequence: CASSFIAHGNTEAFF. The CDR3, as DNA: TGTGCCAGCAGCTTTATCGCTCATGGGAACACTGAAGCTTTCTTT.

This clone was observed a handful of times. The V and J genes are TRBV7-5 and TRBJ2-1; TRBD2, as called in the table, went unchecked against the DNA. TRBV7-5 is labeled a pseudogene. CDR3 size: 17 residues. The CDR3 region is CARLTGASGGRYNEQFF. In nucleotides, the CDR3 is TGTGCCAGATTGACTGGGGCTAGCGGGGGACGCTACAATGAGCAGTTCTTC.

V usage is TRBV30 and J usage is TRBJ1-1; 8 bases match TRBD1. The CDR3 sequence is 12 residues long. Germline V gene lookup returns CDR1 GTSNPN and CDR2 SVGIG (reference sequence). The V gene end was trimmed by 8 bases and the J gene end by 1 base; junction bases not matched to a gene: 3. The CDR3 loop reads CARGTGNTEAFF. Written as DNA, the CDR3 is TGTGCCCGGGGGACAGGGAACACTGAAGCTTTCTTT.

The chain has TRBV3-1 (or the pseudogene TRBV3-2) and TRBJ2-7; 14 bases are a match to TRBD2. The junction had 17 bases not matched to a gene; V was cut back by 8 bases and J by 2 bases. In germline, CDR1 is LGHDT, CDR2 YNNKEL (reference sequence). The CDR3 sequence is 19 residues long. The CDR3 coding sequence is TGTGCCAGCGGAAAACAAGGACTGGGACTAGCGGGAGCCACCTACGAGCAGTACTTC. This codes for CASGKQGLGLAGATYEQYF.